This is a list of T cell receptor beta chains from one sample in a study of primary melanoma T cells and metastatic recurrence. TCRdb's copy holds only in-frame clones and misses some; the assay was immunoSEQ multiplex PCR. The sample lists several hundred clones, about two thirds seen once, with less than 9.5% in the top ten. Sample: melanoma tumor tissue. These receptor sequences come from a human donor with melanoma. Both conserved end residues are part of each CDR3. D genes are given only for firm matches. Clone size appears in some rows only: once, few, many, or a class for an expanded clone.

d_call: -; j_call: TRBJ1-1; v_call: TRBV10-2; clone_size: -; cdr3_aa: CASSEIRGLNTEAFF; cdr3_nt: TGCGCCAGCAGTGAGATTCGGGGGCTGAACACTGAAGCTTTCTTT
d_call: -; j_call: TRBJ1-4; v_call: TRBV11-3; clone_size: -; cdr3_aa: CASSLGRDLYQNGEKLFF; cdr3_nt: TGTGCCAGCAGCTTAGGACGAGATCTCTATCAAAATGGGGAAAAACTGTTTTTT
d_call: -; j_call: TRBJ1-3; v_call: TRBV18; clone_size: few; cdr3_aa: CASSPRTDGNTIYF; cdr3_nt: TGTGCCAGCTCACCGCGGACCGACGGAAACACCATATATTTT
d_call: -; j_call: TRBJ2-1; v_call: TRBV22-1; clone_size: -; cdr3_aa: CASRAGAHEQFF; cdr3_nt: TGTGCCAGCCGAGCGGGAGCCCATGAGCAGTTCTTC
d_call: TRBD1; j_call: TRBJ2-7; v_call: TRBV29-1; clone_size: -; cdr3_aa: CSVLGQGGYEQYF; cdr3_nt: TGCAGCGTTTTAGGACAGGGGGGTTACGAGCAGTACTTC
d_call: TRBD1; j_call: TRBJ2-3; v_call: TRBV15; clone_size: -; cdr3_aa: CATSSTGGRPEAQYF; cdr3_nt: TGTGCCACCAGCAGTACAGGGGGACGGCCTGAGGCGCAGTATTTT
d_call: TRBD1; j_call: TRBJ2-7; v_call: TRBV29-1; clone_size: -; cdr3_aa: CSATGQGPMYEQYF; cdr3_nt: TGCAGCGCCACCGGACAGGGGCCGATGTACGAGCAGTACTTC
d_call: -; j_call: TRBJ1-2; v_call: TRBV16; clone_size: few; cdr3_aa: CASSTRSPGENYGYTF; cdr3_nt: TGTGCCAGCAGTACGCGAAGCCCGGGAGAAAACTATGGCTACACCTTC
d_call: TRBD2; j_call: TRBJ2-1; v_call: TRBV5-1; clone_size: -; cdr3_aa: CASSQDGGTSETGNEQFF; cdr3_nt: TGCGCCAGCAGCCAAGACGGGGGGACTAGCGAAACGGGCAATGAGCAGTTCTTC
d_call: -; j_call: TRBJ2-1; v_call: TRBV18; clone_size: few; cdr3_aa: CASSATGYYNEQFF; cdr3_nt: TGTGCCAGCTCAGCGACCGGGTACTACAATGAGCAGTTCTTC
d_call: TRBD1; j_call: TRBJ1-1; v_call: TRBV6-8; clone_size: -; cdr3_aa: CASSYSRTGGVNTEAFF; cdr3_nt: TGTGCCAGCAGTTACTCGAGGACAGGGGGCGTGAACACTGAAGCTTTCTTT
d_call: -; j_call: TRBJ2-1; v_call: TRBV1; clone_size: -; cdr3_aa: CASTYRWGTGENEQFF; cdr3_nt: TGCGCCAGCACCTACCGTTGGGGGACAGGGGAAAATGAGCAGTTCTTC
d_call: -; j_call: TRBJ2-2; v_call: TRBV11-3; clone_size: few; cdr3_aa: CASSLYLAVNTGELFF; cdr3_nt: TGTGCCAGCAGCTTGTACCTCGCCGTGAACACCGGGGAGCTGTTTTTT
d_call: TRBD1; j_call: TRBJ2-5; v_call: TRBV5-1; clone_size: -; cdr3_aa: CASSLGQGAETQYF; cdr3_nt: TGCGCCAGCAGCTTGGGGCAGGGGGCTGAGACCCAGTACTTC
d_call: -; j_call: TRBJ2-5; v_call: TRBV11-3; clone_size: -; cdr3_aa: CASSLDFLGIGETQYF; cdr3_nt: TGTGCCAGCAGCTTGGATTTTCTTGGAATAGGGGAGACCCAGTACTTC
d_call: -; j_call: TRBJ1-5; v_call: TRBV28; clone_size: -; cdr3_aa: CASSQKYLARQGNQPQHF; cdr3_nt: TGTGCCAGCAGCCAAAAATATCTGGCCCGGCAGGGAAACCAGCCCCAGCATTTT
d_call: -; j_call: TRBJ1-4; v_call: TRBV11-3; clone_size: -; cdr3_aa: CASSFLSGFSATNEKLFF; cdr3_nt: TGTGCCAGCAGCTTTCTCTCGGGATTTTCTGCAACTAATGAAAAACTGTTTTTT
d_call: TRBD2; j_call: TRBJ2-1; v_call: TRBV6-8; clone_size: once; cdr3_aa: CASTRRGVIAGFFYNEQFF; cdr3_nt: TGTGCCAGCACCCGGCGGGGCGTAATAGCGGGGTTTTTCTACAATGAGCAGTTCTTC
d_call: TRBD1; j_call: TRBJ2-7; v_call: TRBV19; clone_size: -; cdr3_aa: CASSTSWGRGTLYEQYF; cdr3_nt: TGTGCCAGTAGCACCTCCTGGGGCAGGGGGACCCTCTACGAGCAGTACTTC
d_call: TRBD1; j_call: TRBJ1-2; v_call: TRBV18; clone_size: once; cdr3_aa: CASSETGTSTETF; cdr3_nt: TGTGCCAGCTCGGAGACAGGGACTTCGACGGAGACCTTC
d_call: -; j_call: TRBJ2-3; v_call: TRBV7-1; clone_size: once; cdr3_aa: CASSGLGPSTDTQYF; cdr3_nt: TGTGCCAGCAGCGGGTTGGGGCCTAGCACAGATACGCAGTATTTT
d_call: -; j_call: TRBJ2-6; v_call: TRBV6-8; clone_size: -; cdr3_aa: CASSTREPFLSGANVLTF; cdr3_nt: TGTGCCAGCAGTACACGGGAGCCTTTTCTCTCTGGGGCCAACGTCCTGACTTTC
d_call: TRBD2; j_call: TRBJ2-3; v_call: TRBV6-8; clone_size: -; cdr3_aa: CASRSWGLAVTDTQYF; cdr3_nt: TGTGCCAGCAGGAGCTGGGGACTAGCGGTAACAGATACGCAGTATTTT
d_call: -; j_call: TRBJ1-4; v_call: TRBV23-1; clone_size: few; cdr3_aa: CASSLRPRVGNENEKLFF; cdr3_nt: TGCGCCAGCAGCCTCAGGCCCAGGGTTGGGAACGAGAATGAAAAACTGTTTTTT
d_call: -; j_call: TRBJ1-1; v_call: TRBV19; clone_size: -; cdr3_aa: CASSPLSWGTEGAEAFF; cdr3_nt: TGTGCCAGTAGTCCCTTGAGCTGGGGGACGGAGGGCGCTGAAGCTTTCTTT
d_call: -; j_call: TRBJ2-5; v_call: TRBV29-1; clone_size: few; cdr3_aa: CSVIPDRETQYF; cdr3_nt: TGCAGCGTGATCCCAGATAGGGAGACCCAGTACTTC
d_call: -; j_call: TRBJ2-5; v_call: TRBV11-3; clone_size: -; cdr3_aa: CASSLDAGLSRSQYF; cdr3_nt: TGTGCCAGCAGCTTAGACGCAGGGCTGAGTCGGTCCCAGTACTTC
d_call: -; j_call: TRBJ1-3; v_call: TRBV11-3; clone_size: few; cdr3_aa: CASSSRTGHNTIYF; cdr3_nt: TGTGCCAGCAGCTCCCGGACGGGGCACAACACCATATATTTT
d_call: -; j_call: TRBJ2-3; v_call: TRBV7-5; clone_size: -; cdr3_aa: CASSQIGSGDSTDTQYF; cdr3_nt: TGTGCCAGCAGCCAGATCGGGAGCGGGGATAGCACAGATACGCAGTATTTT